This T cell receptor beta chain is from a study of PD-1 blockade in classical Hodgkin lymphoma. General study findings and limits: Complete responders showed a baseline diversity that resembled the diversity of newly diagnosed patients.

This clone appeared a few times. The antigen is undetermined. The germline V gene encodes CDR1 WSHSY and CDR2 SAAADI. With V trimmed by 0 bases and J by 6 bases, 13 bases remained unmatched. The CDR3 consists of 18 residues. The protocol was immunoSEQ multiplex PCR, while the TCRdb copy is restricted to in-frame clones and leaves out a portion. The data contain about 20,000 clones, more than 80% of them singletons. Time point specified: cycle 4 day 1 (C4D1), after around six weeks of nivolumab. No patient escaped relapse after autologous stem cell transplantation, and brentuximab vedotin exposure varied. The CD8+ T cells came from thawed PBMCs through magnetic negative selection.

The origin of this receptor is a human donor with classical Hodgkin lymphoma. The input for sequencing was CD8+ T cells from blood, taken before the fourth cycle of nivolumab. The J gene is TRBJ1-5, the V gene TRBV10-2, with 8 bases matching TRBD1. The CDR3 reads CASSESSEWTGNGQPQHF. In DNA form, the CDR3 reads TGCGCCAGCAGTGAGTCGTCTGAATGGACAGGGAATGGTCAGCCCCAGCATTTT.